The clone carrying this TCR beta chain was counted ten times or more. Each CDR3 protein gets one entry after TCRdb re-called the RACE reads with MiXCR. The data show some 79,000 distinct CDR3 sequences, roughly 10% seen once. The sample is drawn from a study of human T cells and chemical hapten exposure. Study-wide context: Small pooled library volume differences chiefly drove per-sample TCR yield variation.

The CDR3 totals 13 residues. Looked up from germline, CDR1 is MDHEN and CDR2 is SYDVKM. Trimming removed 5 bases from V and 8 bases from J, with 15 bases in between. The time point here: patch test 3, about 24 weeks after DPC sensitization. The sample's treatment: therapeutic diphenylcyclopropenone sensitization with weekly scalp DPC. Here the sequenced sample was whole blood, taken in connection with sensitization to the hapten diphenylcyclopropenone (DPC). The receptor comes from a woman aged 45-59 years with alopecia areata. Some clones in this sample may be carry-over from other donors' samples. The chain employs TRBV28 and TRBJ1-2; D gene ambiguous. CDR3 sequence reads: CASSQPTVGGYTF. DNA for the CDR3: TGTGCCAGCAGTCAACCTACAGTCGGGGGCTACACCTTC.